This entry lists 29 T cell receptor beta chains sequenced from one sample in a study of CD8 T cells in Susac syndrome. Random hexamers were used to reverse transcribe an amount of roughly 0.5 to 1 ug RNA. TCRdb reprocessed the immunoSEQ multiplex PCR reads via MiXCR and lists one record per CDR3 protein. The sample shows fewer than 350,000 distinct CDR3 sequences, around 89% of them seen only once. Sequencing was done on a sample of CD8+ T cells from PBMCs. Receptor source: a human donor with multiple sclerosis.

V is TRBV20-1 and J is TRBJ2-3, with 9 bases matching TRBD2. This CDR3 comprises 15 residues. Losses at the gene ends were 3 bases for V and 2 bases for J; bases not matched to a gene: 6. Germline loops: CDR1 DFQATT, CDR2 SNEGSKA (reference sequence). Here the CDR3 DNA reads TGCAGTGCTAGTTCGGGACTAGCCGCCACAGATACGCAGTATTTT. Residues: CSASSGLAATDTQYF.

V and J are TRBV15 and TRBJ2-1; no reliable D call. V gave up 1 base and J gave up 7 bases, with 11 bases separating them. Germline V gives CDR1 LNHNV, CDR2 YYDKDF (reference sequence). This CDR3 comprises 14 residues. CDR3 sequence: CATSRVELTNEQFF. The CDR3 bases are TGTGCCACCAGCAGAGTGGAGCTGACTAATGAGCAGTTCTTC.

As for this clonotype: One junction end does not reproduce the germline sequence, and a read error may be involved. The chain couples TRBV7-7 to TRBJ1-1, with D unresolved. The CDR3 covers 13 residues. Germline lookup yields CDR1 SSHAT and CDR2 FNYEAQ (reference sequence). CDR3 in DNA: TGTGCTAGCAGGCCCCTCACTAACACTGAAGCTTTCTTT. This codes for CASRPLTNTEAFF.

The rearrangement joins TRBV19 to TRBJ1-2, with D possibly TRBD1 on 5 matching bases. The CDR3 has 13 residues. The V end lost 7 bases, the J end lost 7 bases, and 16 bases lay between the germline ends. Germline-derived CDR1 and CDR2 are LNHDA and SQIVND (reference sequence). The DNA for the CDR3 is TGTGCCAGTACCTCCGGGGCGCCGGGTGGCTACACCTTC. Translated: CASTSGAPGGYTF.

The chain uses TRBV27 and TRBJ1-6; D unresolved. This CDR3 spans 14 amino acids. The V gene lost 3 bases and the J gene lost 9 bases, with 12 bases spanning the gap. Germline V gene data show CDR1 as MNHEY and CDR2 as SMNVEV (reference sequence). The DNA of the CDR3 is TGTGCCAGCAGTTTTTTCGACGATCTTTCACCCCTCCACTTT. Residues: CASSFFDDLSPLHF.

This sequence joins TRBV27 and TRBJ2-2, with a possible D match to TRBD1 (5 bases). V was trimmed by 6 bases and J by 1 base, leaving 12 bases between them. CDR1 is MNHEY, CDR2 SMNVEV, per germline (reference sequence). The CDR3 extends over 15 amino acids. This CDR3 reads CASSPDILNTGELFF. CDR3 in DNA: TGTGCCAGCAGCCCGGACATTCTGAACACCGGGGAGCTGTTTTTT.

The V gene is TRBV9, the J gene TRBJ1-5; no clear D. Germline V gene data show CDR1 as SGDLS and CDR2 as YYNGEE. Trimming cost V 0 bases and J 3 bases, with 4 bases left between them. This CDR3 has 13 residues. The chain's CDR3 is CASSVGNNQPQHF. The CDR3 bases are TGTGCCAGCAGCGTAGGGAACAATCAGCCCCAGCATTTT. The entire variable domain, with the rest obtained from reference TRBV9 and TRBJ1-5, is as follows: DSGVTQTPKHLITATGQRVTLRCSPRSGDLSVYWYQQSLDQGLQFLIQYYNGEERAKGNILERFSAQQFPDLHSELNLSSLELGDSALYFCASSVGNNQPQHFGDGTRLSIL.

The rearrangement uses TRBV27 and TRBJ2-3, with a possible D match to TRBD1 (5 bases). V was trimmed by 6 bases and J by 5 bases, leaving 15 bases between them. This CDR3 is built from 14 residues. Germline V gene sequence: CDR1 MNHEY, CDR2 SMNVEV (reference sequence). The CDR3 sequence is CASRLMAGIDTQYF. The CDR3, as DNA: TGTGCCAGCAGGCTTATGGCAGGGATAGATACGCAGTATTTT.

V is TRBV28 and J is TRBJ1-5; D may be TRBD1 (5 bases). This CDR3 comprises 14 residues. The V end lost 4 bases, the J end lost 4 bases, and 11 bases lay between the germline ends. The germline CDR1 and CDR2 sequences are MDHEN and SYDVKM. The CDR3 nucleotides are TGTGCCAGCAGTTATGACGCAGGGAATCAGCCCCAGCATTTT. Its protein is CASSYDAGNQPQHF.

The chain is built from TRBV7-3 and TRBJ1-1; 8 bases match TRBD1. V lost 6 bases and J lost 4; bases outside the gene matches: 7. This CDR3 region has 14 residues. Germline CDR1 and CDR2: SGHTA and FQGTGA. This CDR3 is CASRVGQGGTEAFF. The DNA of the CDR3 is TGTGCCAGCAGGGTTGGACAGGGCGGCACTGAAGCTTTCTTT.

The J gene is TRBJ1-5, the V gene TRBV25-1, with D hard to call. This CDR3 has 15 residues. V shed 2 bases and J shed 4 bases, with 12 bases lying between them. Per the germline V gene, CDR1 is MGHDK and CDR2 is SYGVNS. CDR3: CASSETGSPNQPQHF. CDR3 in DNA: TGTGCCAGCAGTGAAACCGGGAGCCCAAATCAGCCCCAGCATTTT.

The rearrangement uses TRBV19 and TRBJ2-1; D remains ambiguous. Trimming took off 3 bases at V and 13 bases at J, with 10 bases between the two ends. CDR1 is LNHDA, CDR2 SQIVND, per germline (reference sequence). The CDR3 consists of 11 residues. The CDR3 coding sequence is TGTGCCAGTAGTATGGGCCGCGGCCAGTTCTTC. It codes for CASSMGRGQFF.

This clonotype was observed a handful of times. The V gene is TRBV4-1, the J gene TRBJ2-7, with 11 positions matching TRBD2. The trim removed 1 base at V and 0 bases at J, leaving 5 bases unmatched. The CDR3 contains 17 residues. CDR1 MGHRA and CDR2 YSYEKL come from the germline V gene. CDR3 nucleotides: TGCGCCAGCAGCCAAGGGCTAGCGGGAGGCCTCTCCTACGAGCAGTACTTC. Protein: CASSQGLAGGLSYEQYF.

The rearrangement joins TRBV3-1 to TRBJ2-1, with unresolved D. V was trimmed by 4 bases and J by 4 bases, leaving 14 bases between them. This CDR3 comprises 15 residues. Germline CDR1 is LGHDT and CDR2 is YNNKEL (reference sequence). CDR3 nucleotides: TGTGCCAGCAGCCCCAGTTCCCCCCCTTACAATGAGCAGTTCTTC. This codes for CASSPSSPPYNEQFF.

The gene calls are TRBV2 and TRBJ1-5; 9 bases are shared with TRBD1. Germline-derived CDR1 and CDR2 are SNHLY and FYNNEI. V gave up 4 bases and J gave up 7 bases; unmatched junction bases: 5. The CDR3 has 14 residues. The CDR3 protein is CASSVTGGMQPQHF. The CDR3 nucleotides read TGTGCCAGCAGTGTCACAGGGGGCATGCAGCCCCAGCATTTT. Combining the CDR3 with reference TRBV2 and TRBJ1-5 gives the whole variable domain EPEVTQTPSHQVTQMGQEVILRCVPISNHLYFYWYRQILGQKVEFLVSFYNNEISEKSEIFDDQFSVERPDGSNFTLKIRSTKLEDSAMYFCASSVTGGMQPQHFGDGTRLSIL.

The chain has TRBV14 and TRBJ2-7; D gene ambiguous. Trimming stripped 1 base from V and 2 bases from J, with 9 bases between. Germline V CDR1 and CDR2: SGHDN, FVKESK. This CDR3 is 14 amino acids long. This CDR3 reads CASSQVPEAYEQYF. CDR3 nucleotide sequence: TGTGCCAGCAGCCAAGTCCCAGAGGCCTACGAGCAGTACTTC.

CDR3 sequence reads: CASSMGSGTYNEQFF. In DNA, the CDR3 is TGTGCCAGTAGTATGGGTAGCGGAACCTACAATGAGCAGTTCTTC. The chain is built from TRBV19 and TRBJ2-1; maybe TRBD2 (6 bases). V was clipped by 3 bases and J by 2 bases, with 11 bases between them. Germline V gives CDR1 LNHDA, CDR2 SQIVND (reference sequence). This CDR3 has 15 residues.

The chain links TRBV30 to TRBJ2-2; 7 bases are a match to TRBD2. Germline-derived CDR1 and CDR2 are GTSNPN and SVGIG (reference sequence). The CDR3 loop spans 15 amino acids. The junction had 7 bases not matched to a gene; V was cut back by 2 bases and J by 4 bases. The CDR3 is CAWSRNGGFTGELFF. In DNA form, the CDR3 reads TGTGCCTGGAGTCGGAACGGGGGGTTCACCGGGGAGCTGTTTTTT.

Here the CDR3 reads CASRNRGGSLYEQYF. The CDR3, as DNA: TGCGCCAGCAGAAACAGGGGGGGTTCCCTCTACGAGCAGTACTTC. The chain is built from TRBV23-1 and TRBJ2-7; tentative D call: TRBD1 (8 bases). Being an ORF, TRBV23-1 has a function that is uncertain. This CDR3 contains 15 residues. The germline V and J ends were trimmed by 6 bases and 3 bases, with 18 bases remaining between them.

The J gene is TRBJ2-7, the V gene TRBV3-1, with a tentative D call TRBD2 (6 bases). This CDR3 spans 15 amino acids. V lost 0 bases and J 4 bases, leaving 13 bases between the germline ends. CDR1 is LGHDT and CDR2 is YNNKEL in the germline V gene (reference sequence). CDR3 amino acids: CASSQEWEDDYEQYF. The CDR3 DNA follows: TGTGCCAGCAGCCAAGAATGGGAGGATGATTACGAGCAGTACTTC.

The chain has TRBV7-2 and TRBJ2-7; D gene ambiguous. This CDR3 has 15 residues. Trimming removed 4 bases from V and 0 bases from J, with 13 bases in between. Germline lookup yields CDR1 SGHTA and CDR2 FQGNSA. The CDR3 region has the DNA TGTGCCAGCAGCTCTCATGGCAGGCTCTCCTACGAGCAGTACTTC. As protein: CASSSHGRLSYEQYF.

As DNA, the CDR3 is TGTGCCAGCAGTTTAGGGGGGTGGACAGGGGGCCTCCCTGAGCATTTT. This codes for CASSLGGWTGGLPEHF. The V and J genes are TRBV27 and TRBJ1-5, with 11 bases identical to TRBD1. V gave up 2 bases and J gave up 14 bases; unmatched junction bases: 14. Germline V gene data show CDR1 as MNHEY and CDR2 as SMNVEV (reference sequence). This CDR3 is built from 16 residues.

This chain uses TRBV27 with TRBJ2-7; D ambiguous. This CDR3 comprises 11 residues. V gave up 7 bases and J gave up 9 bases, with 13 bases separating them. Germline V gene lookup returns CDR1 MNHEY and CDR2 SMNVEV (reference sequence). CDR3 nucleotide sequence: TGTGCCAGCACCACACGGTTAGGGCAGTACTTC. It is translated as CASTTRLGQYF.

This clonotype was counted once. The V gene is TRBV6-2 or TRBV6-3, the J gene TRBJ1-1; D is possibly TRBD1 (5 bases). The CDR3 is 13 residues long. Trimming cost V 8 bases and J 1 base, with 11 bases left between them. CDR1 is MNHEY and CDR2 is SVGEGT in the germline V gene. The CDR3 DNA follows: TGTGCCAGCGGAACGACAGAGAACACTGAAGCTTTCTTT. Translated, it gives CASGTTENTEAFF.

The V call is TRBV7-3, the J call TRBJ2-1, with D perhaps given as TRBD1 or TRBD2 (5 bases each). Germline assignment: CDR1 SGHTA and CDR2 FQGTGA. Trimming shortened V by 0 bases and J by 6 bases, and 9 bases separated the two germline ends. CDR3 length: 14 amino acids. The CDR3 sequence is CASSLTWDGNEQFF. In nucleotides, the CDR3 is TGTGCCAGCAGCTTAACGTGGGACGGCAATGAGCAGTTCTTC. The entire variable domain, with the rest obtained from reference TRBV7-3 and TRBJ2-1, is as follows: GAGVSQTPSNKVTEKGKYVELRCDPISGHTALYWYRQSLGQGPEFLIYFQGTGAADDSGLPNDRFFAVRPEGSVSTLKIQRTERGDSAVYLCASSLTWDGNEQFFGPGTRLTVL.

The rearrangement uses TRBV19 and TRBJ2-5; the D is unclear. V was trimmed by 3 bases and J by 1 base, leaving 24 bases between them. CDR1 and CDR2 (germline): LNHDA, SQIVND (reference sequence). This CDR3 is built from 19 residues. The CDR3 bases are TGTGCCAGTAGTATCGGCCCTCCCCGTCGTGGGTATCTCCAAGAGACCCAGTACTTC. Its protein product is CASSIGPPRRGYLQETQYF.

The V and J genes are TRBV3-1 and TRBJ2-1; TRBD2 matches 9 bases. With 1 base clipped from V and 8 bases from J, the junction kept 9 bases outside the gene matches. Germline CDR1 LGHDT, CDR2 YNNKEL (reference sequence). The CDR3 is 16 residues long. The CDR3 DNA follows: TGTGCCAGCAGCCAAGGTTTGGCTAGCGGGGTGGATGAGCAGTTCTTC. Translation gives CASSQGLASGVDEQFF.

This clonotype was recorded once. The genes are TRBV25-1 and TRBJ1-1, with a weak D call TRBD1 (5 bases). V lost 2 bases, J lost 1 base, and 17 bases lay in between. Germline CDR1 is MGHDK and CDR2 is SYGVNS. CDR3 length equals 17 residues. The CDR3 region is CASSEDGGGVQNTEAFF. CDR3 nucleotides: TGTGCCAGCAGTGAAGATGGTGGGGGGGTCCAGAACACTGAAGCTTTCTTT.

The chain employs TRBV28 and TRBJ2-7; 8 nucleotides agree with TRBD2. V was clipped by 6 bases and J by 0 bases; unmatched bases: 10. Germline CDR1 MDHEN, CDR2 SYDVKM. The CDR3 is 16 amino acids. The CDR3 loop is CASSGVAGGYSYEQYF. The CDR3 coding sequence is TGTGCCAGCAGCGGCGTGGCGGGAGGCTACTCCTACGAGCAGTACTTC.